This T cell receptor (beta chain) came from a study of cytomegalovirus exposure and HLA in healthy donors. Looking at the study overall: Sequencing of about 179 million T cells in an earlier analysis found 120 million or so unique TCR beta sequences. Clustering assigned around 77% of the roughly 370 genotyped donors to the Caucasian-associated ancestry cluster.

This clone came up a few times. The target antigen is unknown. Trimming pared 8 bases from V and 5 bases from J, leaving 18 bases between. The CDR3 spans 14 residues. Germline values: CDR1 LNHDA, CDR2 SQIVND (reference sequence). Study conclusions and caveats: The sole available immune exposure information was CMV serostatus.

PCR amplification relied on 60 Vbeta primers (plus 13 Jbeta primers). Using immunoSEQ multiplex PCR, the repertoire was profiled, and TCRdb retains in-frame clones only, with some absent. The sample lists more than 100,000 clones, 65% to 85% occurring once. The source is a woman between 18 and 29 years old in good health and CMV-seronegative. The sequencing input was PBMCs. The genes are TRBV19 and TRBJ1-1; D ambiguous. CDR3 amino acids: CASGREVVGTEAFF. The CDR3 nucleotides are TGTGCCAGTGGAAGGGAGGTAGTGGGAACTGAAGCTTTCTTT. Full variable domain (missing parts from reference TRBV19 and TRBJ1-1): DGGITQSPKYLFRKEGQNVTLSCEQNLNHDAMYWYRQDPGQGLRLIYYSQIVNDFQKGDIAEGYSVSREKKESFPLTVTSAQKNPTAFYLCASGREVVGTEAFFGQGTRLTVV.